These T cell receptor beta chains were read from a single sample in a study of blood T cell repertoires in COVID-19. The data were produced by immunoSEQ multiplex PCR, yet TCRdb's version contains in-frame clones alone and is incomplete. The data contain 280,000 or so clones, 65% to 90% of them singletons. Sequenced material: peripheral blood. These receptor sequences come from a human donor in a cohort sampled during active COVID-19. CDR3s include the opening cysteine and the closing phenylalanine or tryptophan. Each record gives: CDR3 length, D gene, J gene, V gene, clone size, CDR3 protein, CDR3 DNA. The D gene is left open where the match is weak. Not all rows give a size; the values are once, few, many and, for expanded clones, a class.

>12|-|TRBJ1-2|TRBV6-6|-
CASSPGSEGYTF
TGTGCCAGCAGTCCAGGGTCGGAAGGCTACACCTTC
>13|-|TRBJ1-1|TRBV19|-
CASRVTGNTEAFF
TGTGCCAGTAGGGTTACAGGGAACACTGAAGCTTTCTTT
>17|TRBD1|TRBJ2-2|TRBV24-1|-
CATSDDRDREDSGELFF
TGTGCCACCAGTGATGACCGGGACAGGGAGGATTCCGGGGAGCTGTTTTTT
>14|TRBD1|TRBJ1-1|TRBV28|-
CASRRGTARTEAFF
TGTGCCAGCAGACGCGGGACAGCTAGAACTGAAGCTTTCTTT
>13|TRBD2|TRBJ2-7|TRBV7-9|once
CASSLAGGSQQYF
TGTGCCAGCAGCTTAGCGGGGGGGTCCCAGCAGTACTTC
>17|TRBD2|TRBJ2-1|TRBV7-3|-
CASSLYSGRALYNEQFF
TGTGCCAGCAGCTTATATAGCGGGAGGGCCTTGTACAATGAGCAGTTCTTC
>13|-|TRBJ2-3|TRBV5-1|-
CASSPDNTDTQYF
TGCGCCAGCAGCCCCGACAACACAGATACGCAGTATTTT
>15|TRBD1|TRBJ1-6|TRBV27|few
CASSTDRGANSPLHF
TGTGCCAGTAGTACAGACAGGGGCGCTAATTCACCCCTCCACTTT
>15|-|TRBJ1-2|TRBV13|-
CASSSLLGGNYGYTF
TGTGCCAGCAGCTCCCTCCTAGGAGGTAACTATGGCTACACCTTC
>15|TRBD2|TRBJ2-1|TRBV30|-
CAWSVGTSAANEQFF
TGTGCCTGGAGTGTTGGGACTAGCGCGGCCAATGAGCAGTTCTTC
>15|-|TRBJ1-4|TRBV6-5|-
CASSYLAGASEKLFF
TGTGCCAGCAGTTACCTTGCGGGAGCGAGTGAAAAACTGTTTTTT
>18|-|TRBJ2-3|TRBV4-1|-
CASSLFFQGFEGTDTQYF
TGCGCCAGCAGCCTTTTCTTTCAGGGCTTCGAGGGCACAGATACGCAGTATTTT
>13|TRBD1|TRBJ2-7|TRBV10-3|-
CAISGTGGYEQYF
TGTGCCATCAGTGGGACAGGGGGCTACGAGCAGTACTTC